What follows are 31 T cell receptor beta chains derived from one specimen sequenced in a study of cytomegalovirus exposure and HLA in healthy donors. Vbeta (60) and Jbeta (13) primers were used in the PCR. The protocol was immunoSEQ multiplex PCR, while the TCRdb copy is restricted to in-frame clones and leaves out a portion. This table holds roughly 120,000 clones, roughly four fifths found once. Sequencing was done on a sample of PBMCs. These receptors were collected from a male donor in good health and CMV-seropositive.

The chain is built from TRBV20-1 and TRBJ1-2; weak D call: TRBD1 (6 bases). CDR1 DFQATT and CDR2 SNEGSKA come from the germline V gene (reference sequence). V was pared by 5 bases and J by 13 bases, with 17 bases between. The CDR3 consists of 11 residues. The CDR3 region is CSAPRRGALTF. The CDR3, as DNA: TGCAGTGCTCCCCGACGGGGGGCGCTCACCTTC.

The chain is built from TRBV27 and TRBJ2-3; possibly TRBD2 for D (5 bases). Germline V lookup: CDR1 MNHEY, CDR2 SMNVEV (reference sequence). V lost 0 bases, J lost 0 bases, and 10 bases lay in between. The CDR3 totals 16 residues. CDR3 nucleotide sequence: TGTGCCAGCAGTTTATCGTCCGGGGTCAGCACAGATACGCAGTATTTT. It encodes CASSLSSGVSTDTQYF.

The chain carries TRBV29-1 and TRBJ2-7; tentatively, D is TRBD1 (5 bases). Germline CDR1 and CDR2: SQVTM and ANQGSEA. The V end lost 4 bases, the J end lost 7 bases, and 17 bases lay between the germline ends. The CDR3 length is 13 residues. The CDR3 coding sequence is TGCAGCGTTGCTTGGGGCTCGCAGTTGGAGCAGTACTTC. This encodes CSVAWGSQLEQYF.

The chain carries TRBV5-1 and TRBJ1-1; D may be TRBD1 (6 bases). This CDR3 is 16 amino acids long. Germline loops: CDR1 SGHRS, CDR2 YFSETQ. The V end was cut by 4 bases, the J end by 1 base, with 17 bases between. In DNA form, the CDR3 reads TGCGCCAGCAGCCCGGACCCCGGGACAACGAACACTGAAGCTTTCTTT. Translation gives CASSPDPGTTNTEAFF.

This rearrangement joins TRBV9 to TRBJ2-2, with D possibly TRBD1 on 5 matching bases. The V end was cut by 4 bases, the J end by 0 bases, with 16 bases between. This CDR3 region has 17 residues. Germline lookup yields CDR1 SGDLS and CDR2 YYNGEE. The CDR3, as DNA: TGTGCCAGCAGCTCCAAGGGGCACCCTGCGAACACCGGGGAGCTGTTTTTT. This translates into CASSSKGHPANTGELFF. The variable domain in full, completed from reference TRBV9 and TRBJ2-2, reads DSGVTQTPKHLITATGQRVTLRCSPRSGDLSVYWYQQSLDQGLQFLIQYYNGEERAKGNILERFSAQQFPDLHSELNLSSLELGDSALYFCASSSKGHPANTGELFFGEGSRLTVL.

CDR3 sequence (DNA): TGCGCCAGCAGCTTGGGAGTGTTGGAGCAGTTCTTC. Translation: CASSLGVLEQFF. The rearrangement joins TRBV5-1 to TRBJ2-1, with D unresolved. This CDR3 is built from 12 residues. Germline V gives CDR1 SGHRS, CDR2 YFSETQ. Trimming left V 0 bases short and J 10 bases short, with 8 bases between.

V is TRBV9 and J is TRBJ1-3; D gene unclear. Germline values: CDR1 SGDLS, CDR2 YYNGEE. Trimming cost V 6 bases and J 2 bases, with 9 bases left between them. The CDR3 is made up of 13 amino acids. The CDR3 DNA is TGTGCCAGCACGGGGTCCACTGGAAACACCATATATTTT. It is translated as CASTGSTGNTIYF.

This clone was found a few times. The chain recombines TRBV2 with TRBJ1-5; 7 bases agree with TRBD1. In germline, CDR1 is SNHLY, CDR2 FYNNEI. After removal of 5 bases from V and 0 bases from J, the junction contained 13 bases not matched to a gene. The CDR3 extends over 18 amino acids. CDR3 loop: CASSQLTGQLGSNQPQHF. DNA of the CDR3: TGTGCCAGCAGTCAACTAACGGGACAGCTGGGTAGCAATCAGCCCCAGCATTTT.

For the CDR3, the DNA is TGTGCCAGTAGTGCGGACAGAGTTTATAGCAATCAGCCCCAGCATTTT. Translated, it gives CASSADRVYSNQPQHF. V and J are TRBV19 and TRBJ1-5; TRBD1 is a possible D gene (6 bases). CDR1 is LNHDA, CDR2 SQIVND, per germline (reference sequence). There are 16 residues in the CDR3. V gave up 5 bases and J gave up 0 bases, with 14 bases separating them.

This clone was recorded only once. The J gene is TRBJ1-1, the V gene TRBV29-1, with 7 positions matching TRBD1. The CDR3 is 13 amino acids. The V segment lost 8 bases and the J segment 5 bases; nucleotides outside the gene matches: 11. The germline V gene has CDR1 SQVTM and CDR2 ANQGSEA. The CDR3 loop is CSTSRTGGTEAFF. CDR3 sequence (DNA): TGCAGCACCTCTCGGACAGGTGGGACTGAAGCTTTCTTT.

The chain carries TRBV19 and TRBJ1-1; 7 nucleotides match TRBD1. The CDR3 sequence is 15 residues long. Per the germline V gene, CDR1 is LNHDA and CDR2 is SQIVND (reference sequence). The junction had 11 bases not matched to a gene; V was cut back by 5 bases and J by 5 bases. CDR3 nucleotide sequence: TGTGCCAGTAGTGGCCGAGGACAGGTAATAACTGAAGCTTTCTTT. This codes for CASSGRGQVITEAFF.

The chain joins TRBV1 to TRBJ2-3; the table's TRBD2 call for D was not verified on the DNA. TRBV1 is a pseudogene segment. The CDR3 consists of 17 residues. The CDR3 DNA follows: TGCACCAGCAAGAGCAAGCGGTGTGATCATAGCACAGATACGCAGTATTTT. The encoded protein is CTSKSKRCDHSTDTQYF.

The chain joins TRBV7-3 to TRBJ2-7; 10 nucleotides line up with TRBD2. Germline V gives CDR1 SGHTA, CDR2 FQGTGA. With 2 bases clipped from V and 1 base from J, the junction kept 8 bases outside the gene matches. The CDR3 contains 17 residues. The DNA for the CDR3 is TGTGCCAGCAGCTTAGCTTTAGGACTAGCGGTTTCCTACGAGCAGTACTTC. It yields the protein CASSLALGLAVSYEQYF.

The chain recombines TRBV2 with TRBJ1-5; tentatively, D is TRBD1 (5 bases). Germline V gene sequence: CDR1 SNHLY, CDR2 FYNNEI. This CDR3 is built from 14 residues. V was shortened by 4 bases and J by 9 bases, with 16 bases between the two germline ends. CDR3 region: CASSVVGEGRPQHF. Written as DNA, the CDR3 is TGTGCCAGCAGTGTAGTCGGGGAGGGACGGCCCCAGCATTTT.

Notes on this clone: At one end the junction does not follow the germline gene, possibly because of a read error. The genes are TRBV28 and TRBJ2-6; 11 bases match TRBD2. The CDR3 totals 20 residues. Per germline, CDR1 MDHEN and CDR2 SYDVKM. In nucleotides, the CDR3 is TGTGCCAGCACCCCCTATTCTGGACTAGCGGGTACCTCTGGGGCCAACGGCCTGACTTTC. Its translation: CASTPYSGLAGTSGANGLTF.

This clone was detected a few times. J is TRBJ2-5 and V is TRBV18; TRBD2 is a possible D gene (6 bases). The V end was cut by 5 bases, the J end by 1 base, with 8 bases between. Germline assignment: CDR1 KGHSH and CDR2 LQKENI. CDR3 size: 13 residues. CDR3 protein: CASSGDFQETQYF. The CDR3 nucleotides are TGTGCCAGCTCAGGGGACTTCCAAGAGACCCAGTACTTC.

V and J are TRBV2 and TRBJ2-2, with D possibly being TRBD2 (6 bases). The CDR3 totals 14 residues. CDR1 is SNHLY and CDR2 is FYNNEI in the germline V gene. Trimming took off 6 bases at V and 4 bases at J, with 12 bases between the two ends. The CDR3 DNA reads TGTGCCAGCAGGACTAGTATGGCCACCGGGGAGCTGTTTTTT. Protein product: CASRTSMATGELFF.

This sequence joins TRBV27 and TRBJ2-7, with TRBD1 matching over 11 bases. The V and J ends lost 4 bases and 3 bases, in that order; junction bases with no gene match: 2. Germline assignment: CDR1 MNHEY and CDR2 SMNVEV (reference sequence). This CDR3 is 14 amino acids long. This CDR3 reads CASSSDRGLYEQYF. CDR3 bases: TGTGCCAGCAGTTCGGACAGGGGGCTCTACGAGCAGTACTTC.

This clone was counted a single time. This chain's CDR3 is CASTMDRLLNGYTF. The CDR3 coding sequence is TGTGCCAGCACAATGGACAGACTCTTAAATGGCTACACCTTC. The chain couples TRBV28 to TRBJ1-2; possible D gene TRBD1, 6 bases. Trimming removed 7 bases at V and 6 bases at J, with 18 bases between. CDR1 and CDR2 (germline): MDHEN, SYDVKM. The CDR3 runs 14 residues.

The V call is TRBV29-1, the J call TRBJ1-2, with 10 bases identical to TRBD1. Germline assignment: CDR1 SQVTM and CDR2 ANQGSEA. The CDR3 length is 14 residues. V shed 5 bases, J shed 8 bases, and the junction held 11 bases outside the gene matches. CDR3 sequence (DNA): TGCAGCGTTCTCGGACAGGGGGGTTTCCGAGGCTACACCTTC. Translation: CSVLGQGGFRGYTF.

In its sample, this clone was seen once. The V gene is TRBV28, the J gene TRBJ2-5, with TRBD1 matching 7 bases. The J call is doubtful: the DNA matches TRBJ2-7 better. This CDR3 is built from 14 residues. CDR1 and CDR2 (germline): MDHEN, SYDVKM. The CDR3 here is CASEGADSSYEQYF. CDR3 DNA sequence: TGTGCCAGCGAGGGGGCGGACAGCTCCTACGAGCAGTACTTC.

This chain uses TRBV27 with TRBJ2-5; 9 nucleotides line up with TRBD1. The CDR3 has 14 amino acids. Per germline, CDR1 MNHEY and CDR2 SMNVEV (reference sequence). Trimming took 6 bases from V and 7 from J; bases not matched to a gene: 9. The CDR3 is CASSPGQGFGTQYF. The CDR3 DNA reads as TGTGCCAGCAGCCCGGGACAGGGTTTCGGGACCCAGTACTTC.

The rearrangement joins TRBV28 to TRBJ1-5, with TRBD1 matching over 9 bases. The V gene end was trimmed by 3 bases and the J gene end by 5 bases; junction bases not matched to a gene: 11. The germline CDR1 and CDR2 sequences are MDHEN and SYDVKM. The CDR3 runs to 17 residues. The CDR3 spells CASSLTIDRGLDQPQHF. The DNA for the CDR3 is TGTGCCAGCAGTTTGACTATAGACAGGGGGTTGGATCAGCCCCAGCATTTT.

The gene calls are TRBV7-6 and TRBJ1-1; D remains ambiguous. This CDR3 is 11 amino acids long. Germline assignment: CDR1 SGHVS and CDR2 FNYEAQ. V lost 6 bases to trimming and J lost 11 bases, with 13 bases between them. CDR3 nucleotide sequence: TGTGCCAGCAGACCCCCGGTGGAGGCTTTCTTT. The encoded protein is CASRPPVEAFF.

V is TRBV7-9 and J is TRBJ2-7; weak D call: TRBD1 (5 bases). V lost 1 base and J 7 bases, leaving 8 bases between the germline ends. The CDR3 consists of 12 residues. Germline-derived CDR1 and CDR2 are SEHNR and FQNEAQ (reference sequence). CDR3 in DNA: TGTGCCAGCAGCTTAGGAGGACAAGAGCAGTACTTC. Its translation: CASSLGGQEQYF.

The J gene is TRBJ2-2, the V gene TRBV5-8, with D perhaps matching TRBD1 (6 bases). The CDR3 sequence is 16 residues long. CDR1 SGHTS and CDR2 YDEGEE come from the germline V gene. V shed 7 bases and J shed 2 bases, with 18 bases lying between them. As DNA, the CDR3 is TGTGCCAGCGCAGGGACATCCAATTTCAACACCGGGGAGCTGTTTTTT. It translates to CASAGTSNFNTGELFF.

This rearrangement joins TRBV27 to TRBJ2-7; D unclear. Trimming shortened V by 5 bases and J by 6 bases, and 14 bases separated the two germline ends. The CDR3 is 13 amino acids. Germline V lookup: CDR1 MNHEY, CDR2 SMNVEV (reference sequence). The CDR3 sequence is CASSLSSWSEQYF. DNA of the CDR3: TGTGCCAGCAGTCTAAGCTCCTGGTCCGAGCAGTACTTC.

This chain uses TRBV29-1 with TRBJ2-5, with a tentative D call TRBD1 (6 bases). Between the trimmed V and J ends, which lost 7 bases and 4 bases, there was a span of 13 bases. Germline lookup yields CDR1 SQVTM and CDR2 ANQGSEA. The CDR3 has 12 amino acids. CDR3 region: CSAWMGAETQYF. The CDR3 DNA sequence: TGCAGCGCCTGGATGGGGGCAGAGACCCAGTACTTC. The complete variable domain, with remaining parts taken from reference TRBV29-1 and TRBJ2-5, reads SAVISQKPSRDICQRGTSLTIQCQVDSQVTMMFWYRQQPGQSLTLIATANQGSEATYESGFVIDKFPISRPNLTFSTLTVSNMSPEDSSIYLCSAWMGAETQYFGPGTRLLVL.

This sequence joins TRBV7-9 and TRBJ2-2; D is possibly TRBD1 (7 bases). Germline CDR1 SEHNR, CDR2 FQNEAQ (reference sequence). The CDR3 sequence is 15 residues long. Trimming took off 9 bases at V and 1 base at J, with 15 bases between the two ends. The CDR3 reads CASYGGQMNTGELFF. The CDR3, as DNA: TGTGCCAGTTACGGGGGACAGATGAACACCGGGGAGCTGTTTTTT. Based on the CDR3 plus reference TRBV7-9 and TRBJ2-2, the full variable domain is DTGVSQNPRHKITKRGQNVTFRCDPISEHNRLYWYRQTLGQGPEFLTYFQNEAQLEKSRLLSDRFSAERPKGSFSTLEIQRTEQGDSAMYLCASYGGQMNTGELFFGEGSRLTVL.

This clone was picked up one time. V usage is TRBV15 and J usage is TRBJ2-3; TRBD2 aligns across 11 bases. The CDR3 spans 17 residues. V gave up 4 bases and J gave up 8 bases; unmatched junction bases: 14. The germline V gene has CDR1 LNHNV and CDR2 YYDKDF (reference sequence). CDR3 sequence (DNA): TGTGCCACCAGCACAGAACTAGCGGGAGCCGAGTGGGGTACGCAGTATTTT. Translation gives CATSTELAGAEWGTQYF.

This clone was detected only once. This chain connects TRBV7-3 to TRBJ1-1, with a weak D call TRBD1 (5 bases). With 5 bases removed from V and 1 base from J, the gap between germline ends came to 11 bases. The CDR3 consists of 14 residues. The V gene's germline CDR1 is SGHTA and CDR2 FQGTGA. The CDR3 loop reads CASSTSRENTEAFF. The CDR3, as DNA: TGTGCCAGCAGCACGTCCAGGGAGAACACTGAAGCTTTCTTT.